The following is a T cell receptor beta chain sequence with its context. Deletions cut 2 bases from V and 5 bases from J, with 16 bases between. CDR1 and CDR2 from the germline V gene are DFQATT and SNEGSKA (reference sequence). The CDR3 contains 14 residues. A single record per CDR3 protein comes from TCRdb applying MiXCR to the 5' RACE reads. Here the sample spans about 59,000 distinct CDR3 sequences, around 20% being singletons. The sorted Tregs were CD4+CD25+CD127-/low cells. The rearrangement joins TRBV20-1 to TRBJ2-7; a possible D gene is TRBD1 (5 bases). The material sequenced was tumor-infiltrating Tregs sorted from the breast tumor. The receptor was derived from a female donor with breast cancer. The CDR3 spells CSARLPQGRNEQYF. In DNA, the CDR3 is TGCAGTGCTAGACTACCCCAGGGTAGGAACGAGCAGTACTTC.